One TCR beta chain is described in this entry. The assay was immunoSEQ multiplex PCR, and TCRdb's table has in-frame clones only and misses some. The table includes approximately 390,000 clones, roughly 87% detected once. The data belong to a study of blood T cell repertoires in COVID-19. At the level of the study: Both acute and convalescent COVID-19 samples were obtained from the United States, Italy and Spain. Nucleic acid was either cDNA or gDNA, and it came from T cells, B-cell-depleted T cells, or PBMCs.

The CDR3 length is 11 residues. Between the trimmed V and J ends, which lost 7 bases and 2 bases, there was a span of 9 bases. CDR1 SQVTM and CDR2 ANQGSEA come from the germline V gene. The chain employs TRBV29-1 and TRBJ2-7; TRBD1 is a possible D gene (5 bases). The TCR comes from a woman between 35 and 50 years old with acute COVID-19. The sequenced material came from PBMCs or T cells enriched from blood (not recorded which). DNA of the CDR3: TGCAGCGCCAGGGTCGCCTACGAGCAGTACTTC. Protein sequence: CSARVAYEQYF.